Listed below are T cell receptor beta chains from one sample, sequenced in a study of T-cell reconstitution after alpha-beta-depleted transplantation in children. TCRdb itself ran the PCR reads through MiXCR, one entry per CDR3 protein. The sample has about 600,000 distinct CDR3 sequences, under 15% seen once. The sample was PBMCs, mostly from graft donor cells, taken 360 days after TCRalphabeta/CD19-depleted stem cell transplant. These TCRs come from a male patient between 10 and 17 years old who had a stem cell transplant for acute myeloid leukemia, so the T cells may come from the graft donor. Both conserved end residues are part of each CDR3. The D gene is left open where the match is weak. Clone size appears in some rows only: once, few, many, or a class for an expanded clone.

>NA|NA|TRBV20-1|TRBJ2-4
TGCAGTGCCCCTCCTCTAGCCAAAAACATTCAGTACTTC
CSAPPLAKNIQYF
>TRBD2|few|TRBV5-6|TRBJ2-1
TGTGCCAGCAGCTCCTTAACGACTAGCGGGAGTGGTGAGCAGTTCTTC
CASSSLTTSGSGEQFF
>NA|many|TRBV7-8|TRBJ2-7
TGTGCCTGTGGGCGGTTGGTCTACGAGCAGTACTTC
CACGRLVYEQYF
>TRBD2|NA|TRBV24-1|TRBJ2-3
TGTGCCACCAGTCCGAGCCCTCTAGCGGTCGCAGATACGCAGTATTTT
CATSPSPLAVADTQYF
>NA|few|TRBV29-1|TRBJ2-7
TGCAGCGTTGAAGATCCCAGCGTAGATGGCTACGAGCAGTACTTC
CSVEDPSVDGYEQYF
>NA|many|TRBV28|TRBJ1-1
TGTGCCAGCAGTTACGGGGGCAGGAACACTGAAGCTTTCTTT
CASSYGGRNTEAFF
>TRBD1|few|TRBV20-1|TRBJ2-3
TGCAGTGCTACCTCGGACAGGGCGATCAGCCTCAACACAGATACGCAGTATTTT
CSATSDRAISLNTDTQYF
>TRBD2|many|TRBV4-2|TRBJ2-5
TGTGCCAGCAGCCCCGGGACTAGCGGGTTCCAAGAGACCCAGTACTTC
CASSPGTSGFQETQYF
>NA|NA|TRBV28|TRBJ2-4
TGTGCCAGCATCTCCAGCGGGGACAGCAAAAACATTCAGTACTTC
CASISSGDSKNIQYF
>TRBD2|NA|TRBV29-1|TRBJ2-3
TGCAGCGTTGGGGGCAGACTAGCGGGAGTTACAGATACGCAGTATTTT
CSVGGRLAGVTDTQYF
>TRBD2|few|TRBV7-2|TRBJ2-7
TGTGCCAGCAGCCGGTGGGGAGCGGGAGCCAAAGTCTACGAGCAGTACTTC
CASSRWGAGAKVYEQYF
>NA|NA|TRBV6-2/TRBV6-3|TRBJ2-1
TGTGCCAGCAGTTCCCCGGGGAGATCTACTTTCTTC
CASSSPGRSTFF
>NA|NA|TRBV20-1|TRBJ1-5
TGCAGTGCTAGACCCCTTGGGAGTCTTAGCAATCAGCCCCAGCATTTT
CSARPLGSLSNQPQHF
>NA|many|TRBV29-1|TRBJ2-7
TGCAGCGTTGGGCACCCGGGCATGACCTACGAGCAGTACTTC
CSVGHPGMTYEQYF
>NA|few|TRBV28|TRBJ2-1
TGTGCCACAGGTGGAAGTTTTGGGCGGGATGAGCAGTTCTTC
CATGGSFGRDEQFF
>TRBD2|NA|TRBV7-2|TRBJ2-7
TGTGCCAGCAGCTTAACTAGCGGGAGGGACTACGAGCAGTACTTC
CASSLTSGRDYEQYF
>TRBD1|few|TRBV20-1|TRBJ2-7
TGCAGTGCTCAAGTCTCCACAGGGGGCTGGGAGCAGTACTTC
CSAQVSTGGWEQYF
>TRBD2|many|TRBV20-1|TRBJ2-7
TGCAGTGCTAGTAGCGGGAGGACCTACGAGCAGTACTTC
CSASSGRTYEQYF
>NA|many|TRBV9|TRBJ2-7
TGTGCCAGCAGCGTAGCGGGGAATTACGAGCAGTACTTC
CASSVAGNYEQYF
>NA|many|TRBV5-6|TRBJ2-7
TGTGCCAGCAGCTTGGCGGCGGGATATAGCGTCTACGAGCAGTACTTC
CASSLAAGYSVYEQYF
>TRBD1|NA|TRBV20-1|TRBJ1-2
TGCAGTGCTAGAGATCGGGGACAGGGATGGATCTATGGCTACACCTTC
CSARDRGQGWIYGYTF
>NA|NA|TRBV3-1|TRBJ2-1
TGTGCCAGCAGCCAAGCGGGACGTCCGAATGAGCAGTTCTTC
CASSQAGRPNEQFF
>NA|NA|TRBV5-1|TRBJ2-4
TGCGCCAGCACCACGGACACCTCGAAGAACATTCAGTACTTC
CASTTDTSKNIQYF
>TRBD1|many|TRBV20-1|TRBJ2-3
TGCAGTGCTAGGGGACAGGACGGGATCACAGATACGCAGTATTTT
CSARGQDGITDTQYF
>NA|few|TRBV10-3|TRBJ2-7
TGTGCCATCAGGGACAGTTTCTCCTCCTACGAGCAGTACTTC
CAIRDSFSSYEQYF
>NA|few|TRBV29-1|TRBJ2-7
TGCAGCGTCCGGGACACCTCCTACGAGCAGTACTTC
CSVRDTSYEQYF
>TRBD1|NA|TRBV7-2|TRBJ1-1
TGTGCCAGCAGCCCGTCGCCGGGGACAGGGGGCACTGAAGCTTTCTTT
CASSPSPGTGGTEAFF
>TRBD2|few|TRBV12-3/TRBV12-4|TRBJ2-2
TGTGCCAGCACCCCGGGACTAGCCGCCTTAGGGGGGCTGTTTTTT
CASTPGLAALGGLFF
>NA|few|TRBV5-8|TRBJ2-1
TGTGCCAGCAGCTTGGCTGTGGCCGCCTACAATGAGCAGTTCTTC
CASSLAVAAYNEQFF
>TRBD2|few|TRBV6-2/TRBV6-3|TRBJ2-5
TGTGCCAGCAGTTACTTAATGGCGGGAGTCCCCACCAAAGAGACCCAGTACTTC
CASSYLMAGVPTKETQYF
>TRBD2|NA|TRBV11-2|TRBJ2-4
TGTGCCAGCAGTCCCCTTATAGCGGGAGCGGGTAGCAAAAACATTCAGTACTTC
CASSPLIAGAGSKNIQYF
>NA|many|TRBV29-1|TRBJ2-7
TGCAGCGTTGAAGATAGAGAGGACGGGACCTACGAGCAGTACTTC
CSVEDREDGTYEQYF
>NA|few|TRBV28|TRBJ2-1
TGTGCCACCCGCCGGGGCTACAATGAGCAGTTCTTC
CATRRGYNEQFF
>NA|NA|TRBV14|TRBJ2-4
TGTGCCAGCAGCCAAAAAAGGGGAAAAAACATTCAGTACTTC
CASSQKRGKNIQYF
>TRBD2|many|TRBV7-9|TRBJ2-3
TGTGCCAGCAGCTCCCGATCGGGACTAGCGGGATCAGATACGCAGTATTTT
CASSSRSGLAGSDTQYF
>NA|NA|TRBV6-1|TRBJ2-5
TGTGCCAGCAGTCCGAGTCGATCCCAAGAGACCCAGTACTTC
CASSPSRSQETQYF
>NA|NA|TRBV13|TRBJ1-5
TGTGCCAGCAGCTCTAATAGGGGCAGTCATCAGCCCCAGCATTTT
CASSSNRGSHQPQHF
>TRBD2|few|TRBV25-1|TRBJ2-5
TGTGCCAGCAGTGAATATCGGGGGGGCTTGGAGACCCAGTACTTC
CASSEYRGGLETQYF
>NA|many|TRBV20-1|TRBJ2-7
TGCAGTGCCCGCCCACGACTGATTAGCTCCTACGAGCAGTACTTC
CSARPRLISSYEQYF
>NA|few|TRBV6-5|TRBJ1-5
TGTGCCAGCAGTTACTCCCCGCTCATCGTAAGCAATCAGCCCCAGCATTTT
CASSYSPLIVSNQPQHF
>TRBD1|NA|TRBV25-1|TRBJ1-1
TGTTCCAGCAGACTGGACAGGGTGAACACTGAAGCTTTCTTT
CSSRLDRVNTEAFF
>TRBD2|few|TRBV27|TRBJ2-5
TGTGCCAGCAGTTTCTACGGACTAGCGGGAGTAGGGGAGACCCAGTACTTC
CASSFYGLAGVGETQYF
>TRBD2|many|TRBV15|TRBJ2-3
TGTGCCACCAGCATTGGCCCGGGACTAGGGACAGATACGCAGTATTTT
CATSIGPGLGTDTQYF
>NA|NA|TRBV7-6|TRBJ2-3
TGTGCCAGCAGCCCGGATCTGAGACTAGCAGATACGCAGTATTTT
CASSPDLRLADTQYF
>TRBD1|few|TRBV20-1|TRBJ1-5
TGCAGTGCTCAAGCAGGGGGCCCAGCAGAACCTTTT
CSAQAGGPAEPF